This TCR beta chain was captured by sequencing in a study of cytomegalovirus exposure and HLA in healthy donors. Study-wide results and limits: CMV serostatus was the only recorded immune exposure for donors. Investigators reported 150 to 200 TCR beta chains as tied to cytomegalovirus. A missense DCLRE1C variant was associated with V- and J-gene trimming of TCR beta chains in a later analysis, and an independent cohort replicated the association.

Both 60 Vbeta primers and 13 Jbeta primers went into the PCR. Profiled with immunoSEQ multiplex PCR; TCRdb holds only in-frame clones, not every one. The data contain under 200,000 clones, 84% of them singletons. About this clone: Its antigen is currently unknown.

In germline, CDR1 is SQVTM, CDR2 ANQGSEA. This CDR3 comprises 12 residues. Material: PBMCs. The TCR comes from a boy aged 2-9 years in good health and CMV-seronegative. The chain recombines TRBV29-1 with TRBJ2-2; D call uncertain. The tail of the sequence fits TRBJ1-3 better, so the J call may be wrong. CDR3 in DNA: TGCAGCGTTGAACAACAGAAAAACACCATATATTTT. This encodes CSVEQQKNTIYF.